This entry describes one TCR beta chain. The PCR used 60 Vbeta and 13 Jbeta primers. Clones were sequenced by immunoSEQ multiplex PCR, and TCRdb holds only the in-frame ones, with some missing. The sample has under 200,000 clones; approximately 88% are singletons. The source of the sample is a study of cytomegalovirus exposure and HLA in healthy donors. CDR3 size: 15 residues. Trimming pared 5 bases from V and 3 bases from J, leaving 16 bases between. CDR1 and CDR2 (germline): LNHNV, YYDKDF (reference sequence). The sequence derives from a man aged 25 to 40 in good health and CMV-seronegative. Specimen: PBMCs. V is TRBV15 and J is TRBJ2-5; D call uncertain. The CDR3 coding sequence is TGTGCCACCAGCGAGTCGGGTCGGTTGGAAGAGACCCAGTACTTC. It specifies CATSESGRLEETQYF.